Sequencing of this TCR beta chain was carried out in a study of shared clonotypes between healthy human individuals. Points from the study as a whole: Generation probabilities of non-shared clonotypes were lower (relative to those shared by all four donors).

The germline gives CDR1 SQVTM, CDR2 ANQGSEA. The length of the CDR3 is 15 residues. The trim removed 3 bases at V and 0 bases at J, leaving 3 bases unmatched. CD45RO-negative CD8 cells positively selected for CCR7 made up the naive population, which excluded terminally differentiated effector memory CD45RA+ cells. On this clone: What it recognizes is unknown.

Produced via immunoSEQ multiplex PCR; TCRdb's table is partial and in-frame only. The table lists about 2 million clones, just under 95% of them singletons. This receptor was obtained from a man aged 18 to 29 in good health. The sample comprised naive CD8+ T cells sorted from blood. The rearrangement uses TRBV29-1 and TRBJ2-1; TRBD2 matches at 9 bases. In DNA form, the CDR3 reads TGCAGCGTTGATTGGCGGGGGGGCTCCTACAATGAGCAGTTCTTC. It encodes CSVDWRGGSYNEQFF.